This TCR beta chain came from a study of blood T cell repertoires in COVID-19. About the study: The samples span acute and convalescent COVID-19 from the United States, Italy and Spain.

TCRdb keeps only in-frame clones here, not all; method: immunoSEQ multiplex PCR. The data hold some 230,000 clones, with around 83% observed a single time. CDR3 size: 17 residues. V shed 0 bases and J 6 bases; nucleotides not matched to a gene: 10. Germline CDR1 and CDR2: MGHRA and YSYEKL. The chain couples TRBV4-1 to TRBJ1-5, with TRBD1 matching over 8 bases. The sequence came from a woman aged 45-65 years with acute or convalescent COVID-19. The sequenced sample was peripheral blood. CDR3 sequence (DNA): TGCGCCAGCAGCCAAGATCCCCACAGGGGGGAGGGTCAGCCCCAGCATTTT. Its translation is CASSQDPHRGEGQPQHF.